This TCR beta chain was obtained from a study of T cells in Graves' hyperthyroidism and ophthalmopathy (dated by TCRdb to about 2019). Background for the entire study: Peripheral blood samples were taken at initial diagnosis, before any treatment was given. To identify distinguishing TCR V-J signatures, a discovery cohort of around 100 patients was used, comprising 43 with Graves' ophthalmopathy and some 60 with stable Graves' hyperthyroidism. Prospective prediction of ophthalmopathy was tested in an independent validation cohort consisting of 18 hyperthyroidism patients and some 15 patients who later progressed to ophthalmopathy. The roughly 100 discovery patients were randomly split 7:3 into training and test sets. In addition, the study compared T-cell repertoires in thyroid tissue and in blood from six Graves' hyperthyroidism patients. Following sampling, methimazole starting at 30 mg daily was given to hyperthyroidism patients, and high-dose intravenous methylprednisolone was given to ophthalmopathy patients. The paper describes TCR Vbeta CDR3 sequencing of around 130 peripheral blood samples, made up of approximately 40 ophthalmopathy patients, 70 to 75 hyperthyroidism patients and about 17 progressor patients.

The full study reports these points: No statistical method was used to set the sample size in advance, and investigators knew the group allocation. In cross-validation, a model built on a 13 V-J signature told ophthalmopathy apart from stable hyperthyroidism with under 90% sensitivity and around 81% specificity, and in testing the same model reached 80%/75%. Most expanded thyroid clonotypes (frequency above 0.001) were also detected in blood, suggesting blood repertoires may reflect thyroid immune responses. In validation, the model predicted progression to ophthalmopathy a median of roughly 6.2 months before onset, with over 55% sensitivity and just under 75% specificity.

This clonotype has only a few counts. Its antigen specificity is not known. No qualities accompany the bases; no much larger clone lies one base away. Ophthalmopathy patients had moderately to severely active disease, with a Clinical Activity Score of 3 or more, a NOSPECS grade of 4 or more, and a disease duration of less than 3 months. The study excluded patients with uncontrolled infections, other autoimmune diseases, pregnancy or lactation. Diagnoses were based on clinical symptoms, serum thyroxine and TRAb, thyroid ultrasound and orbital computed tomography. PBMCs were separated from roughly 10 ml of fresh peripheral blood using Ficoll-Paque density gradient centrifugation. Trizol reagent was used to extract total RNA, and RNA quality was then checked on an Agilent 2100 Bioanalyzer. The TCR beta CDR3 regions were amplified from the RNA transcripts. A first-round RT-PCR of the TCR CDR3 used the HTBI primer set with the Qiagen OneStep RT-PCR kit. Libraries were constructed in a second round of multiplex PCR, after which size selection and purification were carried out. Sequencing of the libraries was done on an Illumina HiSeq2000 using paired-end 100 bp reads. The study's processing was this. Raw data were processed with SOAPnuke, discarding reads with adapters, uncalled bases, mean Phred below 15, or no exact constant-primer or identifier match. High-quality paired reads were merged using COPE v1.2.5, and each unique nucleotide sequence was defined as a clonotype. Clonotypes were aligned to IMGT TRBV, TRBD and TRBJ reference segments using MiTCR v1.1. Only V-J combinations with frequency above 0.0001, covering about 99% of repertoires, were analysed. A TCS score was defined as the ratio between F50 (clonal expansion) and ExV (chaos), using BLOSUM62-based TCRdist between CDR3 peptides within each V-J. Welch's t-statistics and random forest reduced approximately 520 V-J features to 13, which were used in a naive Bayes classifier (R e1071). The public reads were quality trimmed at Q25 with fastp and then assembled into clones with MiXCR by TCRdb, keeping productive beta chains. All rows with the same CDR3 protein become a single entry with the most common DNA and genes. The authors' filters were not applied to this entry. This sample lists 250,000 to 300,000 distinct CDR3 sequences; less than 20% were detected once. The top ten hold about two fifths of the sample.

The CDR3 goes from the cysteine to the phenylalanine over 13 residues. The CDR3 DNA has 39 bases and is translated from base 1. The germline V gene yields KGHSH for CDR1 and LQKENI for CDR2. The junction shows trimming of 6 bases on V and 3 bases on J, plus 11 bases between the germline ends. The sequenced material came from blood. This receptor was identified in a man aged 45-60 years with Graves' ophthalmopathy. The chain couples TRBV18 to TRBJ2-5; there is no confident call for the D gene. The CDR3 here reads CASSFPGEETQYF. DNA sequence: TGTGCCAGCTCTTTCCCGGGCGAAGAGACCCAGTACTTC.